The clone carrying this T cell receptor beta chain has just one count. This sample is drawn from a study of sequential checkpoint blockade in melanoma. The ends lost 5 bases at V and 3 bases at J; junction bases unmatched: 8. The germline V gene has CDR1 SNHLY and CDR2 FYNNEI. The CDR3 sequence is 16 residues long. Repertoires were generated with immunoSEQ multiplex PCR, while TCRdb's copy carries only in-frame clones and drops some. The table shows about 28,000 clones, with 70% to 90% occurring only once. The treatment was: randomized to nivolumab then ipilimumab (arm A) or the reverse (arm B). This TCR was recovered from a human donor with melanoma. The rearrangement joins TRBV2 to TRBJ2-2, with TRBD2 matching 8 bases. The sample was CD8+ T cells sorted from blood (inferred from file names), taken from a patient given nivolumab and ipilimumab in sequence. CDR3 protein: CASSPTSEYYTGELFF. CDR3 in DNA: TGTGCCAGCAGTCCGACTAGCGAATACTACACCGGGGAGCTGTTTTTT. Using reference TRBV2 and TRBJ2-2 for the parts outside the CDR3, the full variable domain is EPEVTQTPSHQVTQMGQEVILRCVPISNHLYFYWYRQILGQKVEFLVSFYNNEISEKSEIFDDQFSVERPDGSNFTLKIRSTKLEDSAMYFCASSPTSEYYTGELFFGEGSRLTVL.